These 3 T cell receptor beta chains share one sample of origin, sequenced in a study of blood T cell repertoires in COVID-19. Some clones are missing from TCRdb's copy, which holds only in-frame ones; the method was immunoSEQ multiplex PCR. The sample yields hundreds of thousands of clones, over 75% seen once. Input material: PBMCs or T cells enriched from blood (not recorded which). These receptors were taken from a woman in her twenties or thirties who had recovered from COVID-19.

This clone was recorded only once. J is TRBJ2-2 and V is TRBV11-1; maybe TRBD1 (5 bases). This CDR3 contains 14 residues. V was shortened by 4 bases and J by 1 base, with 7 bases between the two germline ends. The V gene's germline CDR1 is SGHAT and CDR2 FQDESV (reference sequence). The CDR3 DNA reads TGTGCCAGCAGCTCCGGACAGAACACCGGGGAGCTGTTTTTT. This codes for CASSSGQNTGELFF.

The chain joins TRBV7-2 to TRBJ1-6; no reliable D call. Germline CDR1 reads SGHTA; CDR2 reads FQGNSA. This CDR3 spans 15 amino acids. V lost 0 bases to trimming and J lost 6 bases, with 9 bases between them. The CDR3 sequence: CASSLATVPNSPLHF. CDR3 bases: TGTGCCAGCAGCTTAGCAACAGTCCCTAATTCACCCCTCCACTTT.

The chain carries TRBV28 and TRBJ2-5; 9 bases are shared with TRBD1. J lost 7 bases, V lost 5 bases, and 11 bases had no gene match. The CDR3 extends over 15 amino acids. Germline V gene sequence: CDR1 MDHEN, CDR2 SYDVKM. CDR3 protein: CASSGAGTGRGTQYF. The DNA of the CDR3 is TGTGCCAGCAGTGGGGCTGGGACAGGGAGGGGGACCCAGTACTTC.